Following are 3 T cell receptor beta chains from one sample sequenced in a study of blood T cell repertoires in COVID-19. Sequencing used immunoSEQ multiplex PCR; TCRdb keeps in-frame clones, though not all of them. In the table there are approximately 100,000 clones, roughly 88% of which are singletons. Sequences were obtained from peripheral blood. The receptors stem from a woman aged 60-70 years with acute or convalescent COVID-19.

The chain combines TRBV3-1 (or the pseudogene TRBV3-2) with TRBJ1-4; D gene unclear. The CDR3 loop spans 14 amino acids. Per germline, CDR1 LGHDT and CDR2 YNNKEL (reference sequence). Trimming took 8 bases from V and 8 from J, leaving 18 bases between them. This CDR3 is CASRPALSGEKLFF. Here the CDR3 DNA reads TGTGCCAGCCGCCCGGCCCTCTCGGGAGAAAAACTGTTTTTT.

The chain joins TRBV18 to TRBJ1-1, with no clear D. This CDR3 region has 16 residues. CDR1 is KGHSH, CDR2 LQKENI, per germline. V lost 2 bases to trimming and J lost 0 bases, with 13 bases between them. CDR3: CASSPIGMAMNTEAFF. The CDR3 DNA sequence: TGTGCCAGCTCACCAATCGGGATGGCAATGAACACTGAAGCTTTCTTT. The whole variable domain, filled in from reference TRBV18 and TRBJ1-1, reads NAGVMQNPRHLVRRRGQEARLRCSPMKGHSHVYWYRQLPEEGLKFMVYLQKENIIDESGMPKERFSAEFPKEGPSILRIQQVVRGDSAAYFCASSPIGMAMNTEAFFGQGTRLTVV.

This chain joins TRBV12-5 and TRBJ1-6, with D tentatively TRBD1 (6 bases). The V and J ends lost 0 bases and 3 bases respectively, with 18 bases between them. The CDR3 spans 19 residues. Germline CDR1 reads LGHNT; CDR2 reads FRNRAP. CDR3 amino acids: CASGLVLVQGVVYNSPLHF. The CDR3 DNA follows: TGTGCTAGTGGTTTGGTACTGGTACAGGGCGTAGTCTATAATTCACCCCTCCACTTT.